Below are 14 T cell receptor beta chains sequenced from a single sample in a study of blood T cell repertoires in COVID-19. Assay: immunoSEQ multiplex PCR; the TCRdb copy retains only in-frame clones and omits some. The sample yields approximately 280,000 clones, under 90% seen once. Sequencing input: PBMCs or T cells enriched from blood (not recorded which). These receptors all stem from a woman aged 60-70 years who had recovered from COVID-19.

This chain connects TRBV7-9 to TRBJ1-2, with 9 bases matching TRBD1. V was pared by 3 bases and J by 2 bases, with 4 bases of the junction left unmatched. This CDR3 contains 15 residues. In germline, CDR1 is SEHNR, CDR2 FQNEAQ (reference sequence). The CDR3 loop is CASSFRTGENYGYTF. Here the CDR3 DNA reads TGTGCCAGCAGCTTTAGGACAGGGGAAAACTATGGCTACACCTTC.

CDR3 residues: CASSRPGGAGYEQYF. The CDR3 DNA reads TGTGCCAGCAGCCGTCCTGGCGGGGCTGGCTACGAGCAGTACTTC. V is TRBV5-4 and J is TRBJ2-7; D is possibly TRBD2 (6 bases). Germline V gene sequence: CDR1 SGHNT, CDR2 YYREEE (reference sequence). The ends were cut back, 4 bases at V and 3 bases at J, with 17 bases in the middle. The CDR3 contains 15 residues.

The rearrangement uses TRBV5-1 and TRBJ2-1; 8 bases match TRBD2. After removal of 4 bases from V and 4 bases from J, the junction contained 13 bases not matched to a gene. Per the germline V gene, CDR1 is SGHRS and CDR2 is YFSETQ. The length of the CDR3 is 17 residues. DNA of the CDR3: TGCGCCAGCAGCCCCGAAACTCTAGCGGGCCGATACAATGAGCAGTTCTTC. Its protein product is CASSPETLAGRYNEQFF.

The chain is built from TRBV5-1 and TRBJ2-7; D possibly corresponds to TRBD1 (6 bases). Germline CDR1 is SGHRS and CDR2 is YFSETQ. Trimming left V 0 bases short and J 1 base short, with 8 bases between. This CDR3 has 14 residues. DNA of the CDR3: TGCGCCAGCAGCTTGGGGGACAAGTCCTACGAGCAGTACTTC. Amino acids: CASSLGDKSYEQYF.

The genes are TRBV6-1 and TRBJ2-1; 13 bases map to TRBD2. Per germline, CDR1 MNHNS and CDR2 SASEGT. Trimming took 6 bases from V and 12 from J; bases not matched to a gene: 20. The length of the CDR3 is 18 residues. CDR3 nucleotides: TGTGCCAGCAGGGAACGCATACTAGCGGGGGGGGCGAATGAGCGGCAGTTCTTC. Amino acid sequence: CASRERILAGGANERQFF.

The rearrangement links TRBV9 to TRBJ2-7, with TRBD2 matching 11 bases. This CDR3 has 17 residues. Germline CDR1 SGDLS, CDR2 YYNGEE. The J segment lost 2 bases and the V segment lost 0 bases, leaving 7 bases of the junction unmatched. DNA of the CDR3: TGTGCCAGCAGCGTAGGGTTTAGCGGGAGGGATACCTACGAGCAGTACTTC. It specifies CASSVGFSGRDTYEQYF.

The chain is built from TRBV30 and TRBJ1-1, with D maybe TRBD1 (6 bases). CDR3 size: 12 residues. V lost 3 bases and J lost 6, with 11 bases in between. Germline CDR1 GTSNPN, CDR2 SVGIG (reference sequence). The CDR3 coding sequence is TGTGCCTGGAGCAGGGGTTCGGCTGAAGCTTTCTTT. This encodes CAWSRGSAEAFF.

The chain uses TRBV28 and TRBJ1-2; 10 bases agree with TRBD1. The V and J ends lost 10 bases and 2 bases, in that order; junction bases with no gene match: 7. The germline V gene encodes CDR1 MDHEN and CDR2 SYDVKM. The CDR3 runs to 14 residues. The CDR3 region has the DNA TGTGCCACCTTCCGACAGGGGGCGAACTATGGCTACACCTTC. This encodes CATFRQGANYGYTF.

The V and J genes are TRBV2 and TRBJ2-3; 8 nucleotides match TRBD1. CDR1 and CDR2 (germline): SNHLY, FYNNEI. This CDR3 has 14 residues. Trimming cost V 10 bases and J 2 bases; bases outside gene matches: 8. The DNA of the CDR3 is TGTGCCACCAACAGGGGGGAGTCCACAGATACGCAGTATTTT. It translates to CATNRGESTDTQYF.

J is TRBJ1-1 and V is TRBV18, with 9 bases fitting TRBD1. The CDR3 runs 12 residues. Germline V lookup: CDR1 KGHSH, CDR2 LQKENI. V was clipped by 7 bases and J by 7 bases; unmatched bases: 4. CDR3 residues: CASLQGAGEAFF. CDR3 nucleotides: TGTGCCAGCTTACAGGGGGCTGGTGAAGCTTTCTTT.

This clone was seen more than once but under ten times. Different DNA sequences within this sample yield the same CDR3. The V gene is TRBV5-1, the J gene TRBJ2-1, with D perhaps matching TRBD2 (5 bases). Germline V gives CDR1 SGHRS, CDR2 YFSETQ. The V and J ends lost 0 bases and 8 bases respectively, with 9 bases between them. There are 13 residues in the CDR3. Here the CDR3 reads CASSLGGRDEQFF. CDR3 bases: TGCGCCAGCAGCTTGGGCGGGCGGGATGAGCAGTTCTTC.

The chain combines TRBV9 with TRBJ2-1; 8 nucleotides align to TRBD2. From germline, CDR1 is SGDLS and CDR2 YYNGEE. This CDR3 has 16 amino acids. J gave up 0 bases and V 6 bases, and 8 bases lay outside the gene matches. The DNA for the CDR3 is TGTGCCAGCAAACCCGCCGGGACTAGCTCCTACAATGAGCAGTTCTTC. Protein: CASKPAGTSSYNEQFF.

The chain is built from TRBV28 and TRBJ2-1, with D tentatively TRBD2 (6 bases). With 3 bases removed from V and 4 bases from J, the gap between germline ends came to 10 bases. The CDR3 totals 14 residues. CDR1 is MDHEN and CDR2 is SYDVKM in the germline V gene. The CDR3 DNA reads as TGTGCCAGCAGTTTGGACTACTCGTACAATGAGCAGTTCTTC. It specifies CASSLDYSYNEQFF.

The chain is built from TRBV28 and TRBJ1-3; D unclear. Trimming took 9 bases from V and 4 from J, leaving 10 bases between them. The CDR3 runs to 12 residues. Germline V lookup: CDR1 MDHEN, CDR2 SYDVKM. The CDR3 sequence: CASFLAGNTIYF. The DNA for the CDR3 is TGTGCCAGTTTTTTGGCCGGAAACACCATATATTTT.